This TCR beta chain was recorded in a study of T cells in Graves' hyperthyroidism and ophthalmopathy. Authors of the study amplified TCR beta CDR3 regions from RNA transcripts. HTBI primers were used for first-round RT-PCR of the TCR CDR3. TCRdb ran MiXCR on the multiplex PCR reads and lists one entry per CDR3 protein. The table lists 200,000 to 300,000 distinct CDR3 sequences, more than 20% of them singletons. The study, taken as a whole, reports: The blood repertoire included most of the expanded thyroid clonotypes above 0.001.

Of note for this clonotype: Its antigen is undetermined.

Germline CDR1 reads DFQATT; CDR2 reads SNEGSKA (reference sequence). CDR3 length equals 13 residues. The V gene lost 4 bases and the J gene lost 5 bases, with 14 bases spanning the gap. The chain employs TRBV20-1 and TRBJ1-1; no firm D call. The receptor was derived from a woman aged 40 to 49 with Graves' ophthalmopathy. Input material: blood. The CDR3 loop is CSATPGCRTEAFF. The CDR3 DNA follows: TGCAGTGCTACCCCGGGATGTCGGACTGAAGCTTTCTTT.